This T cell receptor (beta chain) was sequenced for a study of vaccination effects on CD4 cells after COVID-19. Only one count was recorded for this clone. Its antigen is unknown. V shed 5 bases and J shed 1 base, with 10 bases lying between them. The CDR3 length is 14 residues. Per germline, CDR1 KGHDR and CDR2 SFDVKD. Culture proceeded for 9 to 11 days, and CD4+ T cells were then isolated. Their SARS-CoV-2 infection, verified by PCR, occurred between March and December 2020. It was two doses of either the BNT162b2 or mRNA-1273 vaccine that participants received. The protocol was immunoSEQ multiplex PCR, while the TCRdb copy is restricted to in-frame clones and leaves out a portion. The sample yields around 53,000 clones, nearly 75% seen once.

The chain carries TRBV24-1 and TRBJ1-1, with D possibly matching TRBD1 (6 bases). The sequencing used CD4+ T cells from PBMCs cultured without peptide, collected after COVID-19 vaccination. The TCR was taken from a human donor who had a prior SARS-CoV-2 infection. The CDR3 nucleotides are TGTGCCACCAGTGGGGGGCACCGGAACACTGAAGCTTTCTTT. Encoded protein: CATSGGHRNTEAFF.